This TCR beta chain was documented in a study of shared clonotypes between healthy human individuals. CDR1 and CDR2 (germline): GTSNPN, SVGIG (reference sequence). The V end lost 0 bases, the J end lost 7 bases, and 9 bases lay between the germline ends. The CDR3 covers 12 residues. Overall study results and limits: Clonotype sharing among donors was expected to depend on sequencing depth.

This clone was seen a handful of times. Antigen specificity is unknown. The repertoire was sequenced with immunoSEQ multiplex PCR; TCRdb's copy has only in-frame clones and lacks some. The table includes some 1 million clones, around four fifths detected once. Input material: memory CD4+ T cells sorted from blood. Subset denoted: CD45RA-negative fraction. This chain links TRBV30 with TRBJ1-1; D gene unclear. The receptor's source is a man aged 18 to 29 in good health. CDR3 amino acids: CAWSVQWGEAFF. As DNA, the CDR3 is TGTGCCTGGAGTGTACAGTGGGGTGAAGCTTTCTTT. Supplemented by reference TRBV30 and TRBJ1-1, the full variable domain reads SQTIHQWPATLVQPVGSPLSLECTVEGTSNPNLYWYRQAAGRGLQLLFYSVGIGQISSEVPQNLSASRPQDRQFILSSKKLLLSDSGFYLCAWSVQWGEAFFGQGTRLTVV.